This record concerns one T cell receptor beta chain sequence. Its antigen remains unidentified. The sample belongs to a study of cytomegalovirus exposure and HLA in healthy donors. Study-wide findings and caveats: The availability of immune exposure information extended only to CMV serostatus. A few chains tied to CMV proved CMV antigen-specific in vitro.

The primer mix had 60 Vbeta and 13 Jbeta primers. TCRdb's table, derived via immunoSEQ multiplex PCR, lists solely in-frame clones and lacks some. The specimen's table records 120,000 or so clones. The CDR3 has 15 residues. Germline CDR1 is KGHSH and CDR2 is LQKENI. Trimming cost V 2 bases and J 2 bases; bases outside gene matches: 4. Input material: PBMCs. The chain couples TRBV18 to TRBJ2-3, with 7 bases matching TRBD1. The clonotype originates from a man aged 18 to 29 in good health and CMV-seronegative. The CDR3 region has the DNA TGTGCCAGCTCACCAATGGGACAGAACACAGATACGCAGTATTTT. Its protein product is CASSPMGQNTDTQYF.